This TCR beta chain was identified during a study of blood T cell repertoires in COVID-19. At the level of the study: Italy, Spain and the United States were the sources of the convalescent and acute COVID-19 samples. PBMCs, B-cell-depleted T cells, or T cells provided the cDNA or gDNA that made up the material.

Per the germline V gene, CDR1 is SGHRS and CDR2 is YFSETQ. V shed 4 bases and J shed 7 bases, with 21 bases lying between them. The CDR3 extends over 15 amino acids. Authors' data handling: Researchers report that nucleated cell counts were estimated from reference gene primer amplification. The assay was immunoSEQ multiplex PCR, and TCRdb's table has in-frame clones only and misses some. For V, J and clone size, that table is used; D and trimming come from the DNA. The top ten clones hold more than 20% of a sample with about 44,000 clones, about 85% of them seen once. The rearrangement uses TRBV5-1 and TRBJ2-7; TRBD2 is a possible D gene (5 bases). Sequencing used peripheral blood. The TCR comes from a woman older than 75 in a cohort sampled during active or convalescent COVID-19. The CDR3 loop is CASSMGGTSSGEQYF. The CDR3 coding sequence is TGCGCCAGCAGCATGGGTGGCACCTCCTCGGGGGAGCAGTACTTC.